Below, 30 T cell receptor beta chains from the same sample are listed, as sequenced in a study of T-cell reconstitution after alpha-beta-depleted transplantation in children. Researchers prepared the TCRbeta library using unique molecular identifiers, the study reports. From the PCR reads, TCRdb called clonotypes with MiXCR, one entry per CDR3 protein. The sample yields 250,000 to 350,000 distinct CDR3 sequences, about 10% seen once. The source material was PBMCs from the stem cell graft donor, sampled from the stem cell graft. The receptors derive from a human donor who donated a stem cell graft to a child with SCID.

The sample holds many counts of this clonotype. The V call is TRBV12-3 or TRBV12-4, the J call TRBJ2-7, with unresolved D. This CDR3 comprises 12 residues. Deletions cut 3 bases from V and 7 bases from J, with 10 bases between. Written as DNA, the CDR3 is TGTGCCAGCAGTTTTATTCCTGGGGAGCAGTACTTC. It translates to CASSFIPGEQYF.

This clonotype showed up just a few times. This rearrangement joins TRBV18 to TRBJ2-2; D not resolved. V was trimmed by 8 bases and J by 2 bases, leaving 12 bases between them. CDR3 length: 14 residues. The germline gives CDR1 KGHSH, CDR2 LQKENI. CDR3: CASPLGDNTGELFF. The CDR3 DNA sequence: TGTGCCAGCCCCCTCGGAGACAACACCGGGGAGCTGTTTTTT.

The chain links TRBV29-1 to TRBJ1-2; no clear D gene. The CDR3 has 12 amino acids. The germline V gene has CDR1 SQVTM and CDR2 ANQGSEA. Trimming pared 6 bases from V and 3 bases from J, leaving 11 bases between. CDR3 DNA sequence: TGCAGCGTCCCGGGAGGAGACTATGGCTACACCTTC. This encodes CSVPGGDYGYTF.

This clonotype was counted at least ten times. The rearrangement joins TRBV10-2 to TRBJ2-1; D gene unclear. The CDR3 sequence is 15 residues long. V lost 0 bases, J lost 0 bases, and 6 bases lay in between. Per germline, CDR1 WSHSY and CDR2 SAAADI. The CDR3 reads CASSESRSSYNEQFF. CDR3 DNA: TGCGCCAGCAGTGAGTCCCGAAGCTCCTACAATGAGCAGTTCTTC.

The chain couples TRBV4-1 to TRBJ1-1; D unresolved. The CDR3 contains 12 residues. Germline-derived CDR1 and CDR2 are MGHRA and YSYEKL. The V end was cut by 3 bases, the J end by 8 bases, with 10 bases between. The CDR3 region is CASSQGRREAFF. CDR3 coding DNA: TGCGCCAGCAGCCAGGGAAGGAGGGAAGCTTTCTTT.

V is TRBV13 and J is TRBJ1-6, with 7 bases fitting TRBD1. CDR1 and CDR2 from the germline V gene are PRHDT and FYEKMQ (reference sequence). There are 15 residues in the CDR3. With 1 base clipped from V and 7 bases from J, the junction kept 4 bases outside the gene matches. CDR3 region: CASSLEGARNSPLHF. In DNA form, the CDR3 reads TGTGCCAGCAGCTTAGAGGGGGCCAGAAATTCACCCCTCCACTTT.

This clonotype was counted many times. The CDR3 DNA reads TGCGCCAGCAGTCTCGGCGCCGGGGAGCTGTTTTTT. As protein: CASSLGAGELFF. The J gene is TRBJ2-2, the V gene TRBV5-1, with unresolved D. The CDR3 runs 12 residues. CDR1 and CDR2 (germline): SGHRS, YFSETQ. V was pared by 5 bases and J by 6 bases, with 8 bases between. Full variable domain (missing parts from reference TRBV5-1 and TRBJ2-2): KAGVTQTPRYLIKTRGQQVTLSCSPISGHRSVSWYQQTPGQGLQFLFEYFSETQRNKGNFPGRFSGRQFSNSRSEMNVSTLELGDSALYLCASSLGAGELFFGEGSRLTVL.

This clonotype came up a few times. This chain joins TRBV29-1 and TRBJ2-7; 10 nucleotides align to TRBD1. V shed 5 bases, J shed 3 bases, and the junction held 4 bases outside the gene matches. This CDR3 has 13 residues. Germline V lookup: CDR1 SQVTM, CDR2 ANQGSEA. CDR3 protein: CSVRDRGFYEQYF. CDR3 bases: TGCAGCGTTAGGGACAGGGGTTTCTACGAGCAGTACTTC.

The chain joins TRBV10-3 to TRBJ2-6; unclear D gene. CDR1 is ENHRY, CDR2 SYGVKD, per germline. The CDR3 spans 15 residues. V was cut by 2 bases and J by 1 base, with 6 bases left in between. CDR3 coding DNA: TGTGCCATCAGTGAGGGTGGATCTGGGGCCAACGTCCTGACTTTC. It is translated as CAISEGGSGANVLTF.

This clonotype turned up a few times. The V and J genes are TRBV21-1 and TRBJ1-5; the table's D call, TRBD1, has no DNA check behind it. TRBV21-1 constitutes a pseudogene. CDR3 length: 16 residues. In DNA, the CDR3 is TGTGCCAGCAGCAGAGCGGACAGGAACCCCAGACAGCCCCAGCATTTT. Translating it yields CASSRADRNPRQPQHF.

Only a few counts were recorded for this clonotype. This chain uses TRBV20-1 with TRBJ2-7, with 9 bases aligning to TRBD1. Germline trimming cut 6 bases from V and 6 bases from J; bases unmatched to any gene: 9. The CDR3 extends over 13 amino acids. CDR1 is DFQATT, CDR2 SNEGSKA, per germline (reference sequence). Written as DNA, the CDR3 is TGCAGTGCGGGACAGGGTCCGGCTCGCGAGCAGTACTTC. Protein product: CSAGQGPAREQYF.

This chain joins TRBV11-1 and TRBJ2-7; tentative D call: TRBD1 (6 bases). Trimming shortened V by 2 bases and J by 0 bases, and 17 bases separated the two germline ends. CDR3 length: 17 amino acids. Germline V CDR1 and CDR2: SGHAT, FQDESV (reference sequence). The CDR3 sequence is CASSLPLDSEVSYEQYF. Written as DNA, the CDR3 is TGTGCCAGCAGCTTACCCCTGGACAGTGAAGTCTCCTACGAGCAGTACTTC.

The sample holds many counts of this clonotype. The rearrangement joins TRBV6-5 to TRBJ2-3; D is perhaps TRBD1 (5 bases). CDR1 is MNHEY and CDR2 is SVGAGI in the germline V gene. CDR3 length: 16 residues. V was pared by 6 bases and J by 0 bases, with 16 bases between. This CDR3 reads CASSQGQARSTDTQYF. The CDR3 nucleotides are TGTGCCAGCAGCCAAGGACAAGCGAGAAGCACAGATACGCAGTATTTT.

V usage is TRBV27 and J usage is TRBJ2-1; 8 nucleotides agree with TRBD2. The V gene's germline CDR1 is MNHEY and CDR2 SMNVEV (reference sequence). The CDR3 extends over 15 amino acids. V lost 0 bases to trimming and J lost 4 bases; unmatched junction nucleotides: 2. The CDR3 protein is CASSLSTSAYNEQFF. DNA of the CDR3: TGTGCCAGCAGTTTATCGACTAGCGCTTACAATGAGCAGTTCTTC.

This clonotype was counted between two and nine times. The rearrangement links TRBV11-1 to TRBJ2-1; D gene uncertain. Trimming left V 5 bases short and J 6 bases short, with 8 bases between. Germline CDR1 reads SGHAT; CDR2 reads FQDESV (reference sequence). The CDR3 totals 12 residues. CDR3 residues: CASSVGFNEQFF. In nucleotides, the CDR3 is TGTGCCAGCAGCGTAGGATTCAATGAGCAGTTCTTC.

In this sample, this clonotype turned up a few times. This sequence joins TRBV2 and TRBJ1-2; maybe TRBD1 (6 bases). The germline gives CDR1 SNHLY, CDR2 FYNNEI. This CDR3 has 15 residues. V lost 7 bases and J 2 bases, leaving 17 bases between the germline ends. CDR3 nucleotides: TGTGCCAGCATGGCGGGGGCACCCAGAAACTATGGCTACACCTTC. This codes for CASMAGAPRNYGYTF.

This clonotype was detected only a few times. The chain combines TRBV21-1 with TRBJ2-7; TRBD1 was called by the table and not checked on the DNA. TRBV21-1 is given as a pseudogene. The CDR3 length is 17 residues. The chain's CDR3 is CANSLPVGVRISYEQYF. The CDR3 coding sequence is TGTGCCAATTCACTTCCTGTTGGTGTCCGCATCTCCTACGAGCAGTACTTC.

CDR3 sequence (DNA): TGTGCTAGTGGTTTGGTACCAGCGGGGGGTGTTGATACGCAGTATTTT. Encoded protein: CASGLVPAGGVDTQYF. The genes are TRBV12-5 and TRBJ2-3; TRBD2 aligns across 9 bases. CDR1 is LGHNT and CDR2 is FRNRAP in the germline V gene. Losses at the gene ends were 0 bases for V and 6 bases for J; bases not matched to a gene: 7. The CDR3 loop spans 16 amino acids.

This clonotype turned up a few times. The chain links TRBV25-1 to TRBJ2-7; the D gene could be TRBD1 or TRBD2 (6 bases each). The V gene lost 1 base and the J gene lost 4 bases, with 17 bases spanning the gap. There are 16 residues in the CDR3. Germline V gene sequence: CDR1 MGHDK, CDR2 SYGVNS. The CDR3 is CASSESGGPTFYEQYF. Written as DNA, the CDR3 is TGTGCCAGCAGTGAATCCGGGGGCCCCACCTTTTACGAGCAGTACTTC.

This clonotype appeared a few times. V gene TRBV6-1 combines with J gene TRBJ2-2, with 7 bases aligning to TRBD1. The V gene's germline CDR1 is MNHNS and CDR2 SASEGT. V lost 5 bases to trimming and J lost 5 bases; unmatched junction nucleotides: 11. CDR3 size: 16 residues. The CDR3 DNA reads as TGTGCCAGCAGTCCCGACAGGGTCCTAAAAACCGGGGAGCTGTTTTTT. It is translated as CASSPDRVLKTGELFF.

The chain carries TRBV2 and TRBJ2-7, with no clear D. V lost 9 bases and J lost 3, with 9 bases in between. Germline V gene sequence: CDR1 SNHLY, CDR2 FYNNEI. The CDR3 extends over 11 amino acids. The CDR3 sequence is CASTTDYEQYF. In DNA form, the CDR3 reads TGTGCCAGTACTACAGACTACGAGCAGTACTTC.

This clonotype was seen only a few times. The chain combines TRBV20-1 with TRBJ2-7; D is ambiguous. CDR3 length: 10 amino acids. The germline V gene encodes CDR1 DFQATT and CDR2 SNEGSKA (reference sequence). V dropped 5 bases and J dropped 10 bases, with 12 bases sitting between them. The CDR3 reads CSASDGSQYF. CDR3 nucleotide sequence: TGCAGTGCTTCGGACGGGTCTCAGTACTTC.

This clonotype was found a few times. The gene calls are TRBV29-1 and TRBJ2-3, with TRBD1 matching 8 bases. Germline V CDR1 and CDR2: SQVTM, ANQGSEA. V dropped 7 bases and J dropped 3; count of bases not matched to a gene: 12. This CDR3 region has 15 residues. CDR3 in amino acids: CSARRDRRFTDTQYF. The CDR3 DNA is TGCAGCGCCCGACGGGACAGGAGGTTTACAGATACGCAGTATTTT.

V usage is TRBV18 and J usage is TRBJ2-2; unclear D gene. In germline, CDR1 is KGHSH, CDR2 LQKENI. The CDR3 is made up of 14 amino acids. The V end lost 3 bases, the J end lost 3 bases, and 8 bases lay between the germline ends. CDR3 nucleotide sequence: TGTGCCAGCTCACCCCCGGTGGACACCGGGGAGCTGTTTTTT. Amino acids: CASSPPVDTGELFF.

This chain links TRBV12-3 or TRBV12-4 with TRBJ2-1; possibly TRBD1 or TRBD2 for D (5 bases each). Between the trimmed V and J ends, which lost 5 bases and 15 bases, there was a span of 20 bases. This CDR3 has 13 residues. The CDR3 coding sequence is TGTGCCAGCAGTAACCGGGACCGTCCAGATGGGTTCTTC. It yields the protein CASSNRDRPDGFF.

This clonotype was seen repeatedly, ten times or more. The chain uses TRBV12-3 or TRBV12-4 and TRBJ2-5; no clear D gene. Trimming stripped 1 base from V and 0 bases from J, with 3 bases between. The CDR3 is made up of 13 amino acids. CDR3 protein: CASSLENQETQYF. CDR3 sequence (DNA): TGTGCCAGCAGTTTAGAAAACCAAGAGACCCAGTACTTC.

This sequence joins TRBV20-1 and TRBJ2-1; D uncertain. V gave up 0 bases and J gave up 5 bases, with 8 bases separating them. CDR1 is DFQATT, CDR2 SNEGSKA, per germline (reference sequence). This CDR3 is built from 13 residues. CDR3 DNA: TGCAGTGCTAGAGATGAGTTGGACAATGAGCAGTTCTTC. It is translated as CSARDELDNEQFF.

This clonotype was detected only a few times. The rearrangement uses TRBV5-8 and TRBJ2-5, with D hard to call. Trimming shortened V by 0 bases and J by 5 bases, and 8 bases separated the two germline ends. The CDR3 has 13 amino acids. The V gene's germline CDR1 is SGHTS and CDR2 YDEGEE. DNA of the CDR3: TGTGCCAGCAGCTTGGAGGGTGTGGAGACCCAGTACTTC. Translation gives CASSLEGVETQYF. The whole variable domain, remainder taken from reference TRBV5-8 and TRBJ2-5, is EAGVTQSPTHLIKTRGQQATLRCSPISGHTSVYWYQQALGLGLQFLLWYDEGEERNRGNFPPRFSGRQFPNYSSELNVNALELEDSALYLCASSLEGVETQYFGPGTRLLVL.

The CDR3 region is CASSLDSGDVEYF. CDR3 DNA: TGTGCCAGCAGCTTAGATTCAGGGGATGTTGAATACTTC. The rearrangement links TRBV7-9 to TRBJ2-4; TRBD1 might be the D (6 bases). This CDR3 comprises 13 residues. Germline V CDR1 and CDR2: SEHNR, FQNEAQ (reference sequence). V shed 1 base and J shed 16 bases, with 17 bases lying between them.

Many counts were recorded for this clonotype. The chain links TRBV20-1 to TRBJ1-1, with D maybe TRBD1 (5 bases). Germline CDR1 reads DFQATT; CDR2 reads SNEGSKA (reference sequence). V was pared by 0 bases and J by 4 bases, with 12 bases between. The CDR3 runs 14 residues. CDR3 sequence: CSARDGGPLTEAFF. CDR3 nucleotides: TGCAGTGCTAGAGATGGGGGACCCCTCACTGAAGCTTTCTTT.